This TCR beta chain was identified during a study of blood T cell repertoires in COVID-19. About the study: Specimens from acute and convalescent COVID-19 originated in the United States, Italy and Spain. Sample material is recorded as cDNA or gDNA derived from T cells, B-cell-depleted T cells, or PBMCs.

CDR1 and CDR2 from the germline V gene are SGHDT and YYEEEE. Trimming shortened V by 3 bases and J by 9 bases, and 10 bases separated the two germline ends. The CDR3 spans 12 residues. Clones were read by immunoSEQ multiplex PCR, and TCRdb kept only the in-frame ones, dropping some. The sample yields around 70,000 clones, 82% seen once. Sequenced input: peripheral blood. The sequence was collected from a man between 60 and 75 years old with acute or convalescent COVID-19. The chain joins TRBV5-6 to TRBJ2-1; D gene unclear. CDR3 DNA sequence: TGTGCCAGCAGCTCGCTGACATTTGAGCAGTTCTTC. This encodes CASSSLTFEQFF.